Only a few counts were recorded for the clone carrying this TCR beta chain. The antigen is not known. Amplified TCR beta CDR3 regions derived from RNA transcripts. Primed by the HTBI set, a first-round RT-PCR was run on the TCR CDR3. TCRdb reprocessed the multiplex PCR reads with MiXCR, giving one entry per CDR3 protein. The sample consists of around 340,000 distinct CDR3 sequences, 20% to 25% of them appearing once. Fresh peripheral blood, 7.5 to 10 ml, yielded the PBMCs. The data derive from a study of T cells in Graves' hyperthyroidism and ophthalmopathy. Study-level findings and limits: Most expanded thyroid clonotypes above 0.001 also appeared in blood.

The source is a woman aged 45 to 65 with Graves' hyperthyroidism. Sequenced: blood.

The chain's CDR3 is CASRQATNEKLFF. The CDR3 nucleotides are TGTGCCAGCAGACAGGCAACTAATGAAAAACTGTTTTTT. This chain uses TRBV2 with TRBJ1-4, with D possibly matching TRBD1 (5 bases). Germline-derived CDR1 and CDR2 are SNHLY and FYNNEI. The CDR3 consists of 13 residues. V was pared by 6 bases and J by 0 bases, with 5 bases between. The full variable domain, its missing parts supplied by reference TRBV2 and TRBJ1-4, is EPEVTQTPSHQVTQMGQEVILRCVPISNHLYFYWYRQILGQKVEFLVSFYNNEISEKSEIFDDQFSVERPDGSNFTLKIRSTKLEDSAMYFCASRQATNEKLFFGSGTQLSVL.